This T cell receptor (beta chain) was captured in a study of cytomegalovirus exposure and HLA in healthy donors. The CDR3 spans 14 residues. V was trimmed by 0 bases and J by 0 bases, leaving 7 bases between them. CDR1 and CDR2 (germline): SGHTS, YDEGEE. The PCR contained 60 Vbeta and 13 Jbeta primers. Measured with immunoSEQ multiplex PCR; TCRdb has only the in-frame clones, and not every one. The sample holds some 100,000 clones, about 79% seen once. Sequencing input: PBMCs. This TCR was recovered from a female donor in good health and CMV-seropositive. V and J are TRBV5-8 and TRBJ2-7; D remains unclear. The CDR3 nucleotides read TGTGCCAGCAGCTTGGGGAGCTACTCCTACGAGCAGTACTTC. It encodes CASSLGSYSYEQYF.